This T cell receptor beta chain comes out of a study of cytomegalovirus exposure and HLA in healthy donors. Overall study findings and caveats: Researchers counted some 150 TCR beta chains as cytomegalovirus-associated.

Of note for this clone: Its antigen is undetermined.

The PCR had 60 Vbeta and 13 Jbeta primers. This table comes from immunoSEQ multiplex PCR, and its TCRdb copy is limited to in-frame clones, with some not included. This listing includes approximately 120,000 clones. CDR3 length: 14 amino acids. The V and J ends lost 7 bases and 1 base respectively, with 11 bases between them. The germline V gene has CDR1 MNHEY and CDR2 SMNVEV (reference sequence). The chain combines TRBV27 with TRBJ2-1; perhaps TRBD1 as D (6 bases). Sequencing input: PBMCs. The receptor was derived from a man aged 18 to 30 in good health and CMV-seronegative. The CDR3: CASKGVWSYNEQFF. The CDR3 coding sequence is TGTGCCAGCAAGGGGGTTTGGTCCTACAATGAGCAGTTCTTC.